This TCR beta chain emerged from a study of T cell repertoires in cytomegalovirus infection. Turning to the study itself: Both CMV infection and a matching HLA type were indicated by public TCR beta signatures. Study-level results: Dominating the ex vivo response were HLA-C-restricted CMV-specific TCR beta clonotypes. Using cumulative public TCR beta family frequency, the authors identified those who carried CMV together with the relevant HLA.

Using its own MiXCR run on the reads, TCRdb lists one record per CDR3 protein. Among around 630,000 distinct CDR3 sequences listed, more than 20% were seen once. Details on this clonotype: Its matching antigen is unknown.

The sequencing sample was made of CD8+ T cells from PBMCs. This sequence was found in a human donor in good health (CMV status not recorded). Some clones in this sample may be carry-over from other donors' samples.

The CDR3 region is CASSVGAGGTDTQYF. For the CDR3, the DNA is TGTGCCAGCAGCGTAGGAGCGGGAGGCACAGATACGCAGTATTTT. The rearrangement uses TRBV9 and TRBJ2-3; 8 bases are shared with TRBD2. The J segment lost 1 base and the V segment lost 0 bases, leaving 1 base of the junction unmatched. The germline gives CDR1 SGDLS, CDR2 YYNGEE. CDR3 length: 15 residues.